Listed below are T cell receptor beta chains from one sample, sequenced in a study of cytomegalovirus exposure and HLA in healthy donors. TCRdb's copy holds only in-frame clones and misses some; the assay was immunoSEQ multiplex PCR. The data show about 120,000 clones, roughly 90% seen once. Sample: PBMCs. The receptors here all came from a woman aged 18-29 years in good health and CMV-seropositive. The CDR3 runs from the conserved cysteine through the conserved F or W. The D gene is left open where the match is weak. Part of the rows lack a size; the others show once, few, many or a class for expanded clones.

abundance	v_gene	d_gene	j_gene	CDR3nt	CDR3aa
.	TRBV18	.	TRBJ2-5	TGTGCCAGCTCACCACGGGCGCTCCAAGAGACCCAGTACTTC	CASSPRALQETQYF
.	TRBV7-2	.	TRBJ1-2	TGTGCCAGCAGCCGAAAACCGGTGCGTGGCTACACCTTC	CASSRKPVRGYTF
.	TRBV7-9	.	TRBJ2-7	TGTGCCAGCAGCTTAGCAGGAGTCTACTACGAGCAGTACTTC	CASSLAGVYYEQYF
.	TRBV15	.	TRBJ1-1	TGTGCCACCAGCACTCGGGGGGACATTTGTGAAGCTTTCTTT	CATSTRGDICEAFF
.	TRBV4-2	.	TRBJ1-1	TGTGCCAGCAGCCAAGAGGGAGGGACTGAAGCTTTCTTT	CASSQEGGTEAFF
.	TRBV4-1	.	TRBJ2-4	TGCGCCAGCAGCCAGCAACAGTTAGCCAAAAACATTCAGTACTTC	CASSQQQLAKNIQYF
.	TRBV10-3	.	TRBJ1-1	TGTGCCATCAGTGACCCCTTGACTGAAGCTTTCTTT	CAISDPLTEAFF
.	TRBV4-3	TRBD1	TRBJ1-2	TGCGCCAGCAGCCTTCGGTACGACAGGGGTTATGGCTACACCTTC	CASSLRYDRGYGYTF
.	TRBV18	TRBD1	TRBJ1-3	TGTGCCAGCTCACCTTTCAACCGGGACAGGGGAAACACCATATATTTT	CASSPFNRDRGNTIYF
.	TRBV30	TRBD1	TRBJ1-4	TGTGCCGGGGACAGGTATAATGAAAAACTGTTTTTT	CAGDRYNEKLFF
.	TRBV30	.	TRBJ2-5	TGTGCCTGGACCCCAGGGGGGGAGACCCAGTACTTC	CAWTPGGETQYF
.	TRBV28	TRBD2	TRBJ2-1	TGTGCCAGCAGTCCTTTCCTTGCCTTAGCGGGAGGCCAGCAAAATGAGCAGTTCTTC	CASSPFLALAGGQQNEQFF
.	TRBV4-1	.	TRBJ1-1	TGCGCCAGCAGCCAAGATCTAGCCGTTGGAGCTTTCTTT	CASSQDLAVGAFF
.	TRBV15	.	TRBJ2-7	TGTGCCACCAGCAGAGATCCCGACAGTTCCTACGAGCAGTACTTC	CATSRDPDSSYEQYF
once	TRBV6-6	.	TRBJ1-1	TGTGCCACCTGTCATAGCGTCGGCACTGAAGCTTTCTTT	CATCHSVGTEAFF
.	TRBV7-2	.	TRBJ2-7	TGTGCCAGCAGCACCTATCGGGACACCTACGAGCAGTACTTC	CASSTYRDTYEQYF
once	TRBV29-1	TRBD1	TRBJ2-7	TGCAGCGTCGAAATCAGGGGGCCGGCCTACGAGCAGTACTTC	CSVEIRGPAYEQYF
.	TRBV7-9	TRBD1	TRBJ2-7	TGTGCCAGCAGCGGACCAGACAGGGTTTACGAGCAGTACTTC	CASSGPDRVYEQYF
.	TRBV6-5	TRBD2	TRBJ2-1	TGTGCCAGCAGGTCCAAGCGGGGGCCCGCAGATGAGCAGTTCTTC	CASRSKRGPADEQFF
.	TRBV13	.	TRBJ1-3	TGTGCCAGCAGCTCCAATGGACACGACACCATATATTTT	CASSSNGHDTIYF
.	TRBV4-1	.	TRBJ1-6	TGCGCCAGCAGCCCTCGTACCTTGTCGGGACATCGAGGTTCACCCCTCCACTTT	CASSPRTLSGHRGSPLHF
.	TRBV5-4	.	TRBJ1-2	TGTGCCAGCAGCGCCCGGGCAACAGGGACCGGTGGCTACACCTTC	CASSARATGTGGYTF
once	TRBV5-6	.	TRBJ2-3	TGTGCCAGCAGCGACCGGGGTAAGAGGGAGCGGTATTTT	CASSDRGKRERYF
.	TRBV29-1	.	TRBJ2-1	TGCAGCGTTGTAGTCCCGCCCAACGAGCAGTTCTTC	CSVVVPPNEQFF
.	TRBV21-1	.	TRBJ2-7	TGTGCCAGCAGCCTTCGGACTAGCGGAATCTACGAGCAGTACTTC	CASSLRTSGIYEQYF
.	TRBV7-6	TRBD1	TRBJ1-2	TGTGCCAGCAGCCACCGGGACAGCAACTATGGCTACACCTTC	CASSHRDSNYGYTF
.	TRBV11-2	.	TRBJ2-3	TGTGCCAGCAGCATTATTGGGGGCTGGGAGGATACGCAGTATTTT	CASSIIGGWEDTQYF
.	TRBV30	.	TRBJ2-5	TGTGCCCAATCCGGACAGAAAGAGACCCAGTACTTC	CAQSGQKETQYF
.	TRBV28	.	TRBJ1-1	TGTGCCAGCAGTTTTAAGACAGGGAACACTGAAGCTTTCTTT	CASSFKTGNTEAFF
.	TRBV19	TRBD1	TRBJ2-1	TGTGCCAGTACCCCGGACAGGAGAGACAATGAGCAGTTCTTC	CASTPDRRDNEQFF
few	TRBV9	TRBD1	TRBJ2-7	TGTGCCAGCAGCGACCGGGACAGGGGCTCCTACGAGCAGTACTTC	CASSDRDRGSYEQYF
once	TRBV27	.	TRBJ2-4	TGTGCCACCGGTACCTTAGCCAAAAACATTCAGTACTTC	CATGTLAKNIQYF
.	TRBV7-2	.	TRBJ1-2	TGTGCCAGCAGCTTAATCGTCACGGCGGATGGCTACACCTTC	CASSLIVTADGYTF
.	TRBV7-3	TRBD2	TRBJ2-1	TGTGCCAGCAGCTTGGGCGGGGGAGCCTACAATGAGCAGTTCTTC	CASSLGGGAYNEQFF
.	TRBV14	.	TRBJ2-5	TGTGCCAGCAGCCAGGCCTTTGACTTGTCAGAGACCCAGTACTTC	CASSQAFDLSETQYF
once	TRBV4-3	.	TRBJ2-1	TGCGCCAGCAGCCAAGATCCCGTTAGCGGAGGGTACTACAATGAGCAGTTCTTC	CASSQDPVSGGYYNEQFF
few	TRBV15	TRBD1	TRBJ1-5	TGTGCCACCAGCAGAGGACAGGGCAGTCAGCCCCAGCATTTT	CATSRGQGSQPQHF
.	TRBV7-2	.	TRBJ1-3	TGTGCCAGCAGCTTAACGCGAGGGTACGGAAACACCATATATTTT	CASSLTRGYGNTIYF
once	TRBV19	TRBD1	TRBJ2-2	TGTGCCAGTACCCGGGACAGGGCAAGTGGCGGGGAGCTGTTTTTT	CASTRDRASGGELFF
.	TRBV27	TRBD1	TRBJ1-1	TGTGCCAGCAGCGACAGGGTATACACTGAAGCTTTCTTT	CASSDRVYTEAFF
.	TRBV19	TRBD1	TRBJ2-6	TGTGCCAGTAGTAATCGACAGGGCTCGGCTGGGGCCAACGTCCTGACTTTC	CASSNRQGSAGANVLTF
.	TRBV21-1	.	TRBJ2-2	TGTGCCAGCAGCACCCCCGCGAACACCGGGGAGCTGTTTTTT	CASSTPANTGELFF
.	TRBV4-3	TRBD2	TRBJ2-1	TGCGCCAGCAGCCAAGATACGGGGGGAAGCTCCTACAATGAGCAGTTCTTC	CASSQDTGGSSYNEQFF
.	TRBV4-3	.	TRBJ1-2	TGCGCCAGCAGCCAAGGGCCCTATGGCTACACCTTC	CASSQGPYGYTF
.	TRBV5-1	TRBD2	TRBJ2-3	TGCGCCAGCAGCCCCAGCCTAGCGGGAGTATTAGATACGCAGTATTTT	CASSPSLAGVLDTQYF